Below, 7 T cell receptor beta chains from the same sample are listed, as sequenced in a study of T cell changes during pregnancy in multiple sclerosis. The protocol was immunoSEQ multiplex PCR, while the TCRdb copy is restricted to in-frame clones and leaves out a portion. Among 90,000 or so clones listed, less than 95% were seen once. The source material was peripheral blood, sampled before pregnancy. Source of these receptors: a female donor with multiple sclerosis, enrolled in a pregnancy study.

This sequence joins TRBV27 and TRBJ2-1; 13 bases match TRBD2. The CDR3 extends over 17 amino acids. With V trimmed by 3 bases and J by 8 bases, 10 bases remained unmatched. Germline lookup yields CDR1 MNHEY and CDR2 SMNVEV (reference sequence). This CDR3 is CASSLNGLAGVAYEQFF. The DNA for the CDR3 is TGTGCCAGCAGTTTGAATGGACTAGCGGGAGTGGCTTATGAGCAGTTCTTC.

The genes are TRBV18 and TRBJ1-4; D not certain. The V gene's germline CDR1 is KGHSH and CDR2 LQKENI. Trimming cost V 0 bases and J 4 bases, with 12 bases left between them. CDR3 length equals 16 residues. CDR3 amino acids: CASSPPVQSSNEKLFF. The CDR3 DNA follows: TGTGCCAGCTCACCACCGGTACAGTCGAGTAATGAAAAACTGTTTTTT. The complete variable domain, with remaining parts taken from reference TRBV18 and TRBJ1-4, reads NAGVMQNPRHLVRRRGQEARLRCSPMKGHSHVYWYRQLPEEGLKFMVYLQKENIIDESGMPKERFSAEFPKEGPSILRIQQVVRGDSAAYFCASSPPVQSSNEKLFFGSGTQLSVL.

The chain employs TRBV7-9 and TRBJ2-3; 8 positions agree with TRBD2. With V trimmed by 4 bases and J by 7 bases, 10 bases remained unmatched. The CDR3 is 15 residues long. Germline V gives CDR1 SEHNR, CDR2 FQNEAQ (reference sequence). The CDR3 coding sequence is TGTGCCAGCAGCTGGGGACTAGTATTCCCCTATACGCAGTATTTT. Protein product: CASSWGLVFPYTQYF.

This clone was seen once. This chain's CDR3 is CASSLRGSGEKLFF. The CDR3 DNA follows: TGCGCCAGCAGCCTCAGGGGGTCTGGTGAAAAACTGTTTTTT. This chain connects TRBV5-1 to TRBJ1-4; 7 nucleotides line up with TRBD1. After removal of 4 bases from V and 7 bases from J, the junction contained 7 bases not matched to a gene. Per germline, CDR1 SGHRS and CDR2 YFSETQ. The CDR3 is made up of 14 amino acids. The whole variable domain, remainder taken from reference TRBV5-1 and TRBJ1-4, is KAGVTQTPRYLIKTRGQQVTLSCSPISGHRSVSWYQQTPGQGLQFLFEYFSETQRNKGNFPGRFSGRQFSNSRSEMNVSTLELGDSALYLCASSLRGSGEKLFFGSGTQLSVL.

This sequence joins TRBV7-9 and TRBJ2-7; 11 bases line up with TRBD2. V shed 6 bases, J shed 2 bases, and the junction held 6 bases outside the gene matches. The CDR3 is made up of 15 amino acids. Germline V CDR1 and CDR2: SEHNR, FQNEAQ (reference sequence). The CDR3 is CASRMGTSGTYEQYF. CDR3 in DNA: TGTGCCAGCAGAATGGGGACTAGCGGAACCTACGAGCAGTACTTC.

This clone was observed once. The V call is TRBV9, the J call TRBJ1-1; 9 bases are a match to TRBD1. Germline loops: CDR1 SGDLS, CDR2 YYNGEE. The CDR3 is 15 amino acids. The J segment lost 1 base and the V segment lost 1 base, leaving 2 bases of the junction unmatched. Here the CDR3 DNA reads TGTGCCAGCAGCGTATTGGGACAGGGGAACACTGAAGCTTTCTTT. Protein: CASSVLGQGNTEAFF.

This sequence joins TRBV27 and TRBJ2-1; TRBD1 matches 9 bases. J was trimmed by 0 bases and V by 4 bases; bases with no gene match: 1. The germline V gene has CDR1 MNHEY and CDR2 SMNVEV (reference sequence). The CDR3 runs to 15 residues. The CDR3 DNA reads TGTGCCAGCAGTTGGGGACAGGGCTCCTACAATGAGCAGTTCTTC. Protein sequence: CASSWGQGSYNEQFF.